This T cell receptor (beta chain) was sequenced during a study of T cells after yellow fever vaccination. Study summary: Fractions of limited cellularity were prepared by means of SMART-Seq v4 Ultra Low Input.

The germline V gene has CDR1 MNHEY and CDR2 SVGEGT. The V segment lost 0 bases and the J segment 1 base; nucleotides outside the gene matches: 2. The CDR3 runs 16 residues. 5'RACE template switching produced TCR cDNA carrying a universal primer site and UMIs. TCRdb fed the 5' RACE reads into MiXCR, producing one record per CDR3 protein. Here the sample spans about 160,000 distinct CDR3 sequences, around 7.3% being singletons. This clonotype was found many times. Its specificity is not known. Study findings and constraints: Reappearing after the booster were most of the clones from primary vaccination (96% CD4, 88% CD8). The secondary response was weaker, and its peak arrived faster, on day 5 versus 15.

The chain links TRBV6-2 or TRBV6-3 to TRBJ2-4; 8 bases line up with TRBD2. The material sequenced was CD4+ T cells sorted from PBMCs, taken about 5 days after the first yellow fever vaccination. This clonotype originated in a man younger than 35 who received the YFV17D yellow fever vaccine. CDR3: CASSYSRTSAKNIQYF. DNA of the CDR3: TGTGCCAGCAGTTACTCGCGGACTAGCGCCAAAAACATTCAGTACTTC.